A selection of T cell receptor beta chains follows, all from one sample in a study of blood T cell repertoires in COVID-19. Assay: immunoSEQ multiplex PCR; the TCRdb copy retains only in-frame clones and omits some. There are about 260,000 clones in the sample; around nine tenths occur only once, and roughly 5% lies in the top ten. Sample: peripheral blood. These receptors originate from a woman aged 55-70 years with COVID-19, enrolled during active disease. CDR3s include the opening cysteine and the closing phenylalanine or tryptophan. The D gene is left open where the match is weak. Clone size is shown for a subset of rows, as once, few, many or a class of expanded clone.

D: TRBD2
size: .
J: TRBJ2-1
V: TRBV3-1/TRBV3-2
DNA: TGTGCCAGCAGCCAGTGGCGGGCTAGCGGAGACAATGAGCAGTTCTTC
CDR3: CASSQWRASGDNEQFF

D: TRBD2
size: .
J: TRBJ2-1
V: TRBV5-1
DNA: TGCGCCACTGCACGACGACTAGCGGGAGGCAATGAGCAGTTCTTC
CDR3: CATARRLAGGNEQFF

D: .
size: .
J: TRBJ2-1
V: TRBV25-1
DNA: TGTGCCAGCAGTGATCGGCTAGTTTTAAGTGAGCAGTTCTTC
CDR3: CASSDRLVLSEQFF

D: .
size: few
J: TRBJ1-1
V: TRBV6-6
DNA: TGTGCCAGCAGTCGTAAAAGGGGGGGCGTCGGCACTGAAGCTTTCTTT
CDR3: CASSRKRGGVGTEAFF

D: .
size: .
J: TRBJ2-1
V: TRBV4-3
DNA: TGCGCCAGCAGCCAAGATCGGGCCGGGGGACCCTACAATGAGCAGTTCTTC
CDR3: CASSQDRAGGPYNEQFF

D: .
size: .
J: TRBJ2-3
V: TRBV6-1
DNA: TGTGCCAGCAGTGAAATGACAGGAGGCACAGATACGCAGTATTTT
CDR3: CASSEMTGGTDTQYF

D: TRBD1
size: once
J: TRBJ2-1
V: TRBV28
DNA: TGTGCCAGCAGTTTATGGACCCACAGGGGCCGTTTGTGGAATGAGCAGTTCTTC
CDR3: CASSLWTHRGRLWNEQFF

D: .
size: .
J: TRBJ2-1
V: TRBV7-8
DNA: TGTGCCAGCAGCTTAGATAGAGGCTCCTACAATGAGCAGTTCTTC
CDR3: CASSLDRGSYNEQFF

D: TRBD1
size: .
J: TRBJ2-7
V: TRBV19
DNA: TGTGCCAGTAGTAACCCGACAGGGGCCTCCTACGAGCAGTACTTC
CDR3: CASSNPTGASYEQYF

D: .
size: .
J: TRBJ1-4
V: TRBV3-1/TRBV3-2
DNA: TGTGCCAGCAGGCGGGACGGGGCTAATGAAAAACTGTTTTTT
CDR3: CASRRDGANEKLFF

D: TRBD2
size: .
J: TRBJ2-5
V: TRBV7-8
DNA: TGTGCCAGCAGCTTACAAACTAGCGGGAGCTCTGGGACCCAGTACTTC
CDR3: CASSLQTSGSSGTQYF

D: TRBD1
size: .
J: TRBJ1-5
V: TRBV5-1
DNA: TGCGCCAGCAGCCCCGGGACAGGCCAGCCCCAGCATTTT
CDR3: CASSPGTGQPQHF

D: TRBD2
size: .
J: TRBJ2-7
V: TRBV6-2/TRBV6-3
DNA: TGTGCCAGCAGCCGGGGAGGGTCCCACGAGCAGTACTTC
CDR3: CASSRGGSHEQYF

D: .
size: .
J: TRBJ1-1
V: TRBV6-4
DNA: TGTGCCAGCAGTGTGGAGGGAGGCGCTGAAGCTTTCTTT
CDR3: CASSVEGGAEAFF

D: .
size: .
J: TRBJ2-6
V: TRBV7-9
DNA: TGTGCCAGCAGTCCACACCTAGGGACTGCCAACGTCCTGACTTTC
CDR3: CASSPHLGTANVLTF

D: .
size: .
J: TRBJ2-3
V: TRBV15
DNA: TGTGCCACCAGCAGAGAGACAGGCAATTGGTATTTT
CDR3: CATSRETGNWYF

D: .
size: .
J: TRBJ2-1
V: TRBV6-1
DNA: TGTGCCAGCAGTGAAGCGAGGGCGGGGCCAAGCTCCTACAATGAGCAGTTCTTC
CDR3: CASSEARAGPSSYNEQFF

D: .
size: .
J: TRBJ1-2
V: TRBV28
DNA: TGTGCCAGCAGTTCAGGTGTTCCCCTCTATGGCTACACCTTC
CDR3: CASSSGVPLYGYTF

D: TRBD2
size: .
J: TRBJ2-1
V: TRBV7-2
DNA: TGTGCCAGCAGCCGCGGGACTAGCGGAAACAATGAGCAGTTCTTC
CDR3: CASSRGTSGNNEQFF

D: .
size: .
J: TRBJ2-7
V: TRBV27
DNA: TGTGCCTCCCGACAGGCTGGGGGTCTCGAGCAGTACTTC
CDR3: CASRQAGGLEQYF

D: .
size: .
J: TRBJ1-2
V: TRBV7-3
DNA: TGTGCCAGCAGCTCTACAGGGAGGGAGGGCTACACCTTC
CDR3: CASSSTGREGYTF

D: TRBD1
size: .
J: TRBJ2-3
V: TRBV5-1
DNA: TGCGCCAGCACCCGGGGACAGGGAGGCACAGATACGCAGTATTTT
CDR3: CASTRGQGGTDTQYF

D: TRBD1
size: few
J: TRBJ1-5
V: TRBV10-3
DNA: TGTGCCATCAGTGGTGACAGGGGCAATCAGCCCCAGCATTTT
CDR3: CAISGDRGNQPQHF

D: .
size: .
J: TRBJ2-1
V: TRBV7-9
DNA: TGTGCCAGCAGCTTAACCGGGAACGTCAATGAGCAGTTCTTC
CDR3: CASSLTGNVNEQFF

D: TRBD1
size: once
J: TRBJ2-7
V: TRBV6-4
DNA: TGTGCCAGCAGTCGGGACAGTGGCTACGAGCAGTACTTC
CDR3: CASSRDSGYEQYF

D: .
size: .
J: TRBJ1-1
V: TRBV6-5
DNA: TGTGCCAGCAGTTACGCGGGGTGGAAGCAGGCTGAAGCTTTCTTT
CDR3: CASSYAGWKQAEAFF

D: .
size: .
J: TRBJ2-3
V: TRBV6-2/TRBV6-3
DNA: TGTGCCAGCAGTTATTACGGCGGGTCTAGCACAGATACGCAGTATTTT
CDR3: CASSYYGGSSTDTQYF

D: TRBD2
size: .
J: TRBJ2-4
V: TRBV6-2/TRBV6-3
DNA: TGTGCCAGCAGTTACGCGACTAACGGGAGGGCCAAAAACATTCAGTACTTC
CDR3: CASSYATNGRAKNIQYF

D: TRBD1
size: .
J: TRBJ1-1
V: TRBV5-1
DNA: TGCGCCAGCAGCTTGGGGGACAGGGGGTTCGCTGAAGCTTTCTTT
CDR3: CASSLGDRGFAEAFF

D: .
size: .
J: TRBJ2-3
V: TRBV5-5
DNA: TGTGCCAGCAGCTTTGGAGGAGGCACAGATACGCAGTATTTT
CDR3: CASSFGGGTDTQYF

D: TRBD1
size: .
J: TRBJ1-6
V: TRBV5-4
DNA: TGTGCCAGCAGCCCGGACAGGGGGAATTCACCCCTCCACTTT
CDR3: CASSPDRGNSPLHF

D: TRBD2
size: .
J: TRBJ2-1
V: TRBV10-3
DNA: TGTGCCATCAGTGACCCGACTAGCGGGAGGACTAGGGCCTACAATGAGCAGTTCTTC
CDR3: CAISDPTSGRTRAYNEQFF

D: TRBD1
size: .
J: TRBJ1-5
V: TRBV24-1
DNA: TGTGCCACCAGTGAAGGCCGGGACAGCGTACCAGGGCGATGGAATCAGCCCCAGCATTTT
CDR3: CATSEGRDSVPGRWNQPQHF

D: TRBD1
size: .
J: TRBJ2-3
V: TRBV14
DNA: TGTGCCAGCAGCCGTCCCGGGACAGGGAATACGCAGTATTTT
CDR3: CASSRPGTGNTQYF

D: TRBD1
size: .
J: TRBJ2-5
V: TRBV7-8
DNA: TGTGCCAGCAGCTCAACAGGGGGCATAGGGACCCAGTACTTC
CDR3: CASSSTGGIGTQYF

D: TRBD1
size: once
J: TRBJ1-4
V: TRBV2
DNA: TGTGCCAGCAGACGCCGGGACAGTAATGAAAAACTGTTTTTT
CDR3: CASRRRDSNEKLFF

D: TRBD1
size: .
J: TRBJ1-1
V: TRBV5-6
DNA: TGTGCCAGCAGCTGGGACAGGGGTAGCACTGAAGCTTTCTTT
CDR3: CASSWDRGSTEAFF

D: TRBD1
size: .
J: TRBJ2-7
V: TRBV6-5
DNA: TGTGCCAGCGGAATAACAGGGGGCTTTTGGTACGAGCAGTACTTC
CDR3: CASGITGGFWYEQYF

D: .
size: .
J: TRBJ1-6
V: TRBV28
DNA: TGTGCCAGCAGGAAGCAGAGACAATCCCATAATTCACCCCTCCACTTT
CDR3: CASRKQRQSHNSPLHF

D: TRBD1
size: .
J: TRBJ2-1
V: TRBV28
DNA: TGTGCCAGCAGTTTATTCCGGACAGGGGGGAATGAGCAGTTCTTC
CDR3: CASSLFRTGGNEQFF

D: .
size: .
J: TRBJ1-4
V: TRBV12-3/TRBV12-4
DNA: TGTGCCAGCAGTTTTAGGGGTGGTGAAAAACTGTTTTTT
CDR3: CASSFRGGEKLFF

D: .
size: .
J: TRBJ2-1
V: TRBV15
DNA: TGTGCCACCAGCAGAGACCCCCGGAGAAGCGAGCAGTTCTTC
CDR3: CATSRDPRRSEQFF

D: .
size: .
J: TRBJ2-1
V: TRBV28
DNA: TGTGCCAGCAGCACCAGCGGAAGCTCCTACAATGAGCAGTTCTTC
CDR3: CASSTSGSSYNEQFF

D: .
size: .
J: TRBJ1-5
V: TRBV5-8
DNA: TGTGCCAGCAGCTTGATATCGGGGGGCGGGCCCCAGCATTTT
CDR3: CASSLISGGGPQHF

D: .
size: .
J: TRBJ1-1
V: TRBV7-2
DNA: TGTGCCAGCAGCGTTGGGGGCAGCATGAACACTGAAGCTTTCTTT
CDR3: CASSVGGSMNTEAFF

D: .
size: once
J: TRBJ1-5
V: TRBV18
DNA: TGTGCCAGCTCACCAACGGGGGAGGGTCAGCCCCAGCATTTT
CDR3: CASSPTGEGQPQHF

D: .
size: .
J: TRBJ1-1
V: TRBV7-3
DNA: TGTGCCAGCAGCTCCGACAGATTGAACACTGAAGCTTTCTTT
CDR3: CASSSDRLNTEAFF